Below, 13 T cell receptor beta chains from the same sample are listed, as sequenced in a study of a mutant IDH1 vaccine in newly diagnosed glioma. Described time point: baseline, week 1 (first vaccination visit). The sample's treatment: pre-vaccination baseline after standard-of-care therapy. TCRdb keeps only in-frame clones here, not all; method: immunoSEQ multiplex PCR. Counted here are 85,000 to 100,000 clones, around four fifths occurring once; the ten biggest clones make up approximately 7.6%. Here the sequenced sample was PBMCs, taken from a glioma patient treated with radiotherapy, temozolomide or both. The receptor source for this set is a man aged 40-50 years with glioma.

This chain links TRBV10-2 with TRBJ1-2; D ambiguous. Germline CDR1 reads WSHSY; CDR2 reads SAAADI. Trimming took 2 bases from V and 5 from J, leaving 9 bases between them. CDR3 length: 13 amino acids. CDR3 coding DNA: TGCGCCAGCAGTGAGGGGTTACGTTATGGCTACACCTTC. The encoded protein is CASSEGLRYGYTF.

CDR3 nucleotide sequence: TGTGCCAGCAGTCACGACAGGGTCTATGGCTACACCTTC. This translates into CASSHDRVYGYTF. The V call is TRBV6-5, the J call TRBJ1-2, with 7 positions matching TRBD1. This CDR3 is built from 13 residues. Germline-derived CDR1 and CDR2 are MNHEY and SVGAGI. With V trimmed by 5 bases and J by 4 bases, 4 bases remained unmatched.

The chain links TRBV9 to TRBJ1-6; 11 positions agree with TRBD1. V gave up 5 bases and J gave up 8 bases; unmatched junction bases: 6. CDR1 and CDR2 from the germline V gene are SGDLS and YYNGEE. This CDR3 contains 15 residues. CDR3 amino acids: CASRGTGGDYSPLHF. CDR3 nucleotide sequence: TGTGCCAGCAGGGGGACAGGGGGTGACTATTCACCCCTCCACTTT.

The chain recombines TRBV28 with TRBJ2-7; D gene unclear. The CDR3 covers 16 residues. Germline values: CDR1 MDHEN, CDR2 SYDVKM. V shed 2 bases and J shed 0 bases, with 14 bases lying between them. DNA of the CDR3: TGTGCCAGCAGTTTAAACCTGGCAGTCCTCTCCTACGAGCAGTACTTC. Translation: CASSLNLAVLSYEQYF.

The rearrangement joins TRBV6-5 to TRBJ1-6; the D is unclear. Germline CDR1 reads MNHEY; CDR2 reads SVGAGI. V lost 4 bases and J lost 6, with 10 bases in between. CDR3 length equals 14 residues. CDR3 bases: TGTGCCAGCAGTTGGGCACAAGTTAATTCACCCCTCCACTTT. Its translation: CASSWAQVNSPLHF.

The chain has TRBV18 and TRBJ2-7; tentatively, D is TRBD1 (6 bases). The CDR3 is made up of 16 amino acids. The ends were cut back, 6 bases at V and 4 bases at J, with 22 bases in the middle. Germline V gene data show CDR1 as KGHSH and CDR2 as LQKENI. The CDR3 DNA reads TGTGCCAGCTCCCTCGACAGGTCCCTCATACTGTACGAGCAGTACTTC. It is translated as CASSLDRSLILYEQYF. Looking up the rest from reference TRBV18 and TRBJ2-7 gives the full variable domain: NAGVMQNPRHLVRRRGQEARLRCSPMKGHSHVYWYRQLPEEGLKFMVYLQKENIIDESGMPKERFSAEFPKEGPSILRIQQVVRGDSAAYFCASSLDRSLILYEQYFGPGTRLTVT.

The CDR3 DNA reads as TGTGCCAGCAGAGACAGGGGGTCGCCCTCACCCCTCCACTTT. Protein product: CASRDRGSPSPLHF. The chain joins TRBV2 to TRBJ1-6; 9 positions agree with TRBD1. Germline lookup yields CDR1 SNHLY and CDR2 FYNNEI. V trimming: 6 bases; J trimming: 10 bases; junction bases outside the gene matches: 7. CDR3 size: 14 residues. The variable domain in full, completed from reference TRBV2 and TRBJ1-6, reads EPEVTQTPSHQVTQMGQEVILRCVPISNHLYFYWYRQILGQKVEFLVSFYNNEISEKSEIFDDQFSVERPDGSNFTLKIRSTKLEDSAMYFCASRDRGSPSPLHFGNGTRLTVT.

The chain is built from TRBV15 and TRBJ1-2; TRBD1 might be the D (6 bases). The germline gives CDR1 LNHNV, CDR2 YYDKDF (reference sequence). This CDR3 is built from 14 residues. V was pared by 0 bases and J by 8 bases, with 13 bases between. CDR3 sequence reads: CATSRDRQVGGYTF. The CDR3 DNA reads as TGTGCCACCAGCAGAGATCGACAGGTTGGCGGCTACACCTTC.

This chain links TRBV29-1 with TRBJ2-7, with 7 bases fitting TRBD1. After removal of 6 bases from V and 1 base from J, the junction contained 3 bases not matched to a gene. Germline V gives CDR1 SQVTM, CDR2 ANQGSEA. The CDR3 has 12 amino acids. CDR3 loop: CSVEQGSYEQYF. CDR3 in DNA: TGCAGCGTCGAACAGGGGTCCTACGAGCAGTACTTC.

The V gene is TRBV18, the J gene TRBJ2-7; D uncertain. This CDR3 spans 14 amino acids. Trimming pared 4 bases from V and 0 bases from J, leaving 10 bases between. From germline, CDR1 is KGHSH and CDR2 LQKENI. DNA of the CDR3: TGTGCCAGCTCACTTGGGGTTAGCTCCTACGAGCAGTACTTC. Encoded protein: CASSLGVSSYEQYF.

As for this clone: Without the conserved terminal phenylalanine or tryptophan, this CDR3 likely stems from a read error. The V gene is TRBV14, the J gene TRBJ2-7; D may be TRBD1 (6 bases). Germline loops: CDR1 SGHDN, CDR2 FVKESK. Trimming took off 6 bases at V and 0 bases at J, with 12 bases between the two ends. The CDR3 is 14 residues long. In nucleotides, the CDR3 is TGTGCCAGCAGTTGGGGGCCGAGCTCCTACGAGCAGTACCTC. Its protein product is CASSWGPSSYEQYL.

This clone has a single count. This rearrangement joins TRBV30 to TRBJ1-2; D is perhaps TRBD1 (6 bases). Per germline, CDR1 GTSNPN and CDR2 SVGIG (reference sequence). This CDR3 is 16 amino acids long. The V end was cut by 4 bases, the J end by 3 bases, with 21 bases between. CDR3: CAWKGGIRVEDYGYTF. The CDR3 DNA follows: TGTGCCTGGAAGGGGGGGATAAGGGTGGAGGACTATGGCTACACCTTC.

The gene calls are TRBV7-8 and TRBJ2-1; 10 nucleotides align to TRBD2. The J segment lost 2 bases and the V segment lost 5 bases, leaving 15 bases of the junction unmatched. The CDR3 consists of 19 residues. Germline CDR1 SGHVS, CDR2 FQNEAQ. CDR3 region: CASSPRTGTSAGAYNEQFF. The DNA for the CDR3 is TGTGCCAGCAGCCCCCGGACAGGGACTAGCGCTGGGGCCTACAATGAGCAGTTCTTC.